The 25 T cell receptor beta chains below come from one sample, sequenced in a study of blood T cell repertoires in COVID-19. Libraries were prepared by immunoSEQ multiplex PCR; TCRdb keeps only in-frame clonotypes and omits some of them. The sample yields roughly 170,000 clones, about 74% seen once. The sequenced sample consisted of peripheral blood. Receptor source: a woman at least 80 years old with acute or convalescent COVID-19.

The chain combines TRBV30 with TRBJ2-7, with 7 nucleotides matching TRBD2. The CDR3 covers 15 residues. Germline assignment: CDR1 GTSNPN and CDR2 SVGIG (reference sequence). Losses at the gene ends were 5 bases for V and 1 base for J; bases not matched to a gene: 11. In nucleotides, the CDR3 is TGTGCCTGGGGTCCAAGCAGCGGGATATCCTACGAGCAGTACTTC. Protein sequence: CAWGPSSGISYEQYF.

The chain joins TRBV5-4 to TRBJ2-1; TRBD1 agrees at 9 bases. The CDR3 runs 17 residues. The V and J ends lost 0 bases and 4 bases, in that order; junction bases with no gene match: 8. The V gene's germline CDR1 is SGHNT and CDR2 YYREEE (reference sequence). CDR3 protein: CASSLEVGTGLYNEQFF. The CDR3 DNA reads as TGTGCCAGCAGCTTGGAAGTCGGGACAGGGTTGTACAATGAGCAGTTCTTC.

The V and J genes are TRBV6-1 and TRBJ2-2; the D gene is possibly TRBD2 (6 bases). The V end lost 2 bases, the J end lost 4 bases, and 11 bases lay between the germline ends. Germline CDR1 MNHNS, CDR2 SASEGT. The CDR3 has 15 amino acids. CDR3 bases: TGTGCCAGCAGTGAACTGGGACTTGCCACCGGGGAGCTGTTTTTT. Translation: CASSELGLATGELFF.

This clone was recorded only once. This chain uses TRBV10-3 with TRBJ1-6; D gene ambiguous. The CDR3 consists of 15 residues. The ends were cut back, 10 bases at V and 8 bases at J, with 21 bases in the middle. Germline CDR1 reads ENHRY; CDR2 reads SYGVKD. As DNA, the CDR3 is TGTGCCACGAGAGGTGTTGCCTTCCCTGATTCACCCCTCCACTTT. Its translation is CATRGVAFPDSPLHF.

This clone appeared a few times. The gene calls are TRBV18 and TRBJ2-7, with TRBD2 identical over 16 bases. V gave up 4 bases and J gave up 5 bases; unmatched junction bases: 5. The CDR3 has 16 residues. The germline V gene has CDR1 KGHSH and CDR2 LQKENI. The CDR3 is CASSRGTSGRVDEQYF. In DNA, the CDR3 is TGTGCCAGCTCACGGGGGACTAGCGGGAGGGTCGACGAGCAGTACTTC.

V usage is TRBV6-1 and J usage is TRBJ1-5, with D possibly TRBD1 on 6 matching bases. V was cut by 2 bases and J by 7 bases, with 9 bases left in between. This CDR3 region has 13 residues. CDR1 is MNHNS, CDR2 SASEGT, per germline. Here the CDR3 reads CASSENRDQPQHF. DNA for the CDR3: TGTGCCAGCAGTGAAAACAGGGACCAGCCCCAGCATTTT.

With respect to this clone: The junction departs from germline at one end; a sequencing error may be responsible. The chain is built from TRBV27 and TRBJ2-3, with a tentative D call TRBD1 (8 bases). The CDR3 runs 14 residues. CDR1 and CDR2 (germline): MNHEY, SMNVEV (reference sequence). CDR3 sequence reads: CASSLWRGTGTQYF. CDR3 in DNA: TGTGCCAGCAGTTTGTGGCGGGGGACAGGTACGCAGTATTTT.

This rearrangement joins TRBV2 to TRBJ1-5; maybe TRBD1 (5 bases). Looked up from germline, CDR1 is SNHLY and CDR2 is FYNNEI. The CDR3 has 14 amino acids. The V gene lost 9 bases and the J gene lost 0 bases, with 12 bases spanning the gap. The DNA of the CDR3 is TGTGCCAGTCTGGGGGGAGATAGCAATCAGCCCCAGCATTTT. This gives the protein CASLGGDSNQPQHF.

The chain is built from TRBV28 and TRBJ1-2, with 8 bases aligning to TRBD1. Germline CDR1 is MDHEN and CDR2 is SYDVKM. The ends lost 7 bases at V and 3 bases at J; junction bases unmatched: 7. The CDR3 consists of 14 residues. The CDR3 sequence is CASIPTGVDYGYTF. CDR3 DNA sequence: TGTGCCAGCATCCCGACAGGGGTGGACTATGGCTACACCTTC.

This rearrangement joins TRBV2 to TRBJ1-5, with 8 positions matching TRBD1. Trimming at V came to 8 bases and at J to 6 bases, leaving 15 bases not matched to a gene. Looked up from germline, CDR1 is SNHLY and CDR2 is FYNNEI. This CDR3 region has 16 residues. The DNA for the CDR3 is TGTGCCAGCTCAAGGGAGGGACAGGCAAGGGGTCAGCCCCAGCATTTT. Its protein product is CASSREGQARGQPQHF.

The rearrangement joins TRBV3-1 (or the pseudogene TRBV3-2) to TRBJ2-1, with TRBD2 as a possible D gene (6 bases). V gave up 4 bases and J gave up 0 bases, with 16 bases separating them. The germline V gene has CDR1 LGHDT and CDR2 YNNKEL (reference sequence). CDR3 length: 17 residues. The CDR3 region has the DNA TGTGCCAGCAGCCGCAGGTGGCGGGGAAGCTCCTACAATGAGCAGTTCTTC. Amino acids: CASSRRWRGSSYNEQFF.

The chain recombines TRBV5-1 with TRBJ2-3; 8 bases map to TRBD2. Germline V gene lookup returns CDR1 SGHRS and CDR2 YFSETQ. Trimming at V came to 0 bases and at J to 1 base, leaving 4 bases not matched to a gene. CDR3 length: 16 residues. The CDR3 sequence is CASSLEAGVGTDTQYF. The CDR3 DNA is TGCGCCAGCAGCTTGGAAGCGGGAGTGGGCACAGATACGCAGTATTTT.

This clone was seen just once. This chain connects TRBV18 to TRBJ1-2; D gene unclear. The germline gives CDR1 KGHSH, CDR2 LQKENI. The CDR3 is made up of 17 amino acids. With 1 base removed from V and 1 base from J, the gap between germline ends came to 16 bases. CDR3 coding DNA: TGTGCCAGCTCACCACTAGGAGATAGCCTTCTTAACTATGGCTACACCTTC. Translating gives CASSPLGDSLLNYGYTF.

The chain recombines TRBV5-1 with TRBJ2-3, with 7 bases aligning to TRBD1. After removal of 5 bases from V and 15 bases from J, the junction contained 12 bases not matched to a gene. Germline assignment: CDR1 SGHRS and CDR2 YFSETQ. The CDR3 totals 12 residues. The CDR3 region is CASRTNRDSTYF. CDR3 bases: TGCGCCAGCAGAACGAACCGGGACAGTACCTATTTT.

V is TRBV4-2 and J is TRBJ1-1, with D hard to call. Germline CDR1 reads LGHNA; CDR2 reads YNFKEQ. This CDR3 region has 14 residues. The germline V and J ends were trimmed by 3 bases and 3 bases, with 11 bases remaining between them. The CDR3, as DNA: TGTGCCAGCAGCCAGATGACTCTGGACACTGAAGCTTTCTTT. Protein product: CASSQMTLDTEAFF.

The sample holds one count of this clone. V and J are TRBV29-1 and TRBJ2-2; 10 bases map to TRBD2. Germline V CDR1 and CDR2: SQVTM, ANQGSEA. The CDR3 has 14 residues. V was clipped by 6 bases and J by 6 bases; unmatched bases: 7. In nucleotides, the CDR3 is TGCAGCGTGTTCAGCGGGAGGGCCTCCGGGGAGCTGTTTTTT. This codes for CSVFSGRASGELFF.

This clone was recorded once. This sequence joins TRBV19 and TRBJ1-1; D may be TRBD1 (5 bases). Germline V CDR1 and CDR2: LNHDA, SQIVND (reference sequence). Trimming took off 5 bases at V and 1 base at J, with 14 bases between the two ends. The CDR3 contains 15 residues. Here the CDR3 reads CASSHHWGRNTEAFF. Here the CDR3 DNA reads TGTGCCAGTAGTCACCATTGGGGCCGGAACACTGAAGCTTTCTTT. The complete variable domain, with remaining parts taken from reference TRBV19 and TRBJ1-1, reads DGGITQSPKYLFRKEGQNVTLSCEQNLNHDAMYWYRQDPGQGLRLIYYSQIVNDFQKGDIAEGYSVSREKKESFPLTVTSAQKNPTAFYLCASSHHWGRNTEAFFGQGTRLTVV.

J is TRBJ2-1 and V is TRBV19; 10 bases agree with TRBD2. The germline V gene encodes CDR1 LNHDA and CDR2 SQIVND (reference sequence). The length of the CDR3 is 15 residues. V lost 6 bases and J lost 8; bases outside the gene matches: 10. As DNA, the CDR3 is TGTGCCAGTAGCCCAACTAGCGGGATCTTCGATGAGCAGTTCTTC. Protein sequence: CASSPTSGIFDEQFF. Supplemented by reference TRBV19 and TRBJ2-1, the full variable domain reads DGGITQSPKYLFRKEGQNVTLSCEQNLNHDAMYWYRQDPGQGLRLIYYSQIVNDFQKGDIAEGYSVSREKKESFPLTVTSAQKNPTAFYLCASSPTSGIFDEQFFGPGTRLTVL.

Comment on this clone: The sample has other DNA sequences that encode this CDR3 too. The J gene is TRBJ1-3, the V gene TRBV6-6, with a weak D call TRBD1 (5 bases). Germline CDR1 is MNHNY and CDR2 is SVGAGI (reference sequence). The V gene lost 5 bases and the J gene lost 0 bases, with 11 bases spanning the gap. The CDR3 totals 15 residues. The CDR3 is CASSRDSSSGNTIYF. DNA of the CDR3: TGTGCCAGCAGTAGAGACAGCAGCTCTGGAAACACCATATATTTT.

V usage is TRBV18 and J usage is TRBJ2-1; no clear D gene. Trimming cost V 3 bases and J 8 bases, with 14 bases left between them. The CDR3 runs to 14 residues. In germline, CDR1 is KGHSH, CDR2 LQKENI. In nucleotides, the CDR3 is TGTGCCAGCTCACCCCCCACCTTACTCGATGAGCAGTTCTTC. Protein: CASSPPTLLDEQFF.

The chain has TRBV21-1 and TRBJ2-7; the D call of TRBD1 is as the table states it, not checked on the DNA. TRBV21-1 is noted as a pseudogene. The CDR3 runs to 16 residues. The DNA of the CDR3 is TGTGCCAGCAGCAAAAAAGACACCGAAGGCTCCTACGAGCAGTACTTC. It translates to CASSKKDTEGSYEQYF.

The chain employs TRBV5-1 and TRBJ2-1; 9 bases map to TRBD1. This CDR3 has 16 residues. CDR1 is SGHRS and CDR2 is YFSETQ in the germline V gene. V was clipped by 0 bases and J by 9 bases; unmatched bases: 10. CDR3 in amino acids: CASSLGDREVGGEQFF. The CDR3 nucleotides read TGCGCCAGCAGCTTGGGGGACAGGGAGGTTGGCGGTGAGCAGTTCTTC.

About this clone itself: Mismatch with germline at one junction end may stem from a read error. The V call is TRBV19, the J call TRBJ1-5; D may be TRBD1 (6 bases). Germline CDR1 and CDR2: LNHDA and SQIVND (reference sequence). The CDR3 extends over 13 amino acids. In DNA form, the CDR3 reads TGTGCCAGTAGTCACCAGGGGTGGGAGCCCCAACATTTT. Translating it yields CASSHQGWEPQHF.

This chain links TRBV5-5 with TRBJ1-6; D possibly corresponds to TRBD1 (6 bases). The V gene's germline CDR1 is SGHKS and CDR2 YYEKEE (reference sequence). The ends were cut back, 4 bases at V and 10 bases at J, with 18 bases in the middle. The CDR3 consists of 15 residues. CDR3 loop: CASSVTGTYSSPLHF. In nucleotides, the CDR3 is TGTGCCAGCAGCGTAACCGGGACATACTCCTCACCCCTCCACTTT.

This chain connects TRBV6-6 to TRBJ2-3, with 7 bases lining up with TRBD1. The CDR3 has 16 amino acids. From germline, CDR1 is MNHNY and CDR2 SVGAGI (reference sequence). The V gene end was trimmed by 0 bases and the J gene end by 4 bases; junction bases not matched to a gene: 7. This CDR3 is CASSYSGQQGADTQYF. In nucleotides, the CDR3 is TGTGCCAGCAGTTACTCGGGACAGCAAGGCGCAGATACGCAGTATTTT.